The next 3 T cell receptor beta chains were all read from a single sample in a study of post-analysis software for immune sequencing data. Their cognate antigens are unknown. Whole-study findings and limits: Patients had higher frequencies than controls of a handful of TRBV segments, including TRBV5-6, TRBV5-1 and TRBV20-1.

The TCR beta cDNA libraries contained unique molecular identifiers. TCRdb reprocessed the PCR reads via MiXCR and lists one record per CDR3 protein. The table lists almost 700,000 distinct CDR3 sequences, approximately 59% of them singletons. Material for sequencing was blood. Receptors originate from a girl aged 2 to 9 with multiple sclerosis.

In its sample, this clonotype was seen once. The chain combines TRBV29-1 with TRBJ2-1; 7 bases are shared with TRBD1. This CDR3 region has 12 residues. Trimming removed 7 bases from V and 7 bases from J; junction bases left unmatched: 7. Germline V gives CDR1 SQVTM, CDR2 ANQGSEA. DNA for the CDR3: TGCAGCGATGGGGACAGCCAGAATGAGCAGTTCTTC. Amino acid sequence: CSDGDSQNEQFF.

The chain links TRBV4-1 to TRBJ1-1; D is uncertain. The germline V gene has CDR1 MGHRA and CDR2 YSYEKL. There are 15 residues in the CDR3. Trimming removed 1 base from V and 4 bases from J, with 13 bases in between. CDR3 sequence reads: CASSQVISLGTEAFF. The CDR3 region has the DNA TGCGCCAGCAGCCAAGTTATCAGTCTCGGCACTGAAGCTTTCTTT.

This clonotype appeared a few times. V gene TRBV7-2 combines with J gene TRBJ2-1; D is possibly TRBD1 (6 bases). V was shortened by 5 bases and J by 6 bases, with 20 bases between the two germline ends. This CDR3 is built from 16 residues. CDR1 is SGHTA, CDR2 FQGNSA, per germline. In DNA form, the CDR3 reads TGTGCCAGCAGCAAATCCCCCCAGGGGATCGGCAATGAGCAGTTCTTC. Protein sequence: CASSKSPQGIGNEQFF.